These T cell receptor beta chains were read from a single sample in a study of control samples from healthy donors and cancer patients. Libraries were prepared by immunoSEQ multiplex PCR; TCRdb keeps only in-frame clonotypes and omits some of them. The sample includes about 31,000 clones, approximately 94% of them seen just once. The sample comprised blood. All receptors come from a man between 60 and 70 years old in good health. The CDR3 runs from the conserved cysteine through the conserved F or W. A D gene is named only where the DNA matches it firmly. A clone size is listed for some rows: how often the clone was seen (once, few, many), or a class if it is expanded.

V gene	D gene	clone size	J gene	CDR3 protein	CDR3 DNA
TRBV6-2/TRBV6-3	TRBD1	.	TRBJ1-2	CASSTTEAGGYTF	TGTGCCAGCAGTACCACCGAGGCAGGGGGTTACACCTTC
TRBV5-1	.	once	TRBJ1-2	CASSLAPGKGYTF	TGCGCCAGCAGCTTGGCCCCGGGGAAAGGCTACACCTTC
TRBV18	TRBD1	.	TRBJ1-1	CASSPYRGRDTEAFF	TGTGCCAGCTCACCATACAGGGGGCGCGACACTGAAGCTTTCTTT
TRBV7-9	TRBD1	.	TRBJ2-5	CASSLGETGNQETQYF	TGTGCCAGCAGCTTGGGGGAGACAGGGAACCAAGAGACCCAGTACTTC
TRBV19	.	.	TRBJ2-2	CASSIEIGAGNTGELFF	TGTGCCAGTAGTATTGAAATAGGGGCAGGGAACACCGGGGAGCTGTTTTTT
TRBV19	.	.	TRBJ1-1	CASTQRLGGNTEAFF	TGTGCCAGTACCCAAAGACTCGGGGGGAACACTGAAGCTTTCTTT
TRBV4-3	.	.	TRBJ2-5	CASSPAMGQETQYF	TGCGCCAGCAGCCCTGCAATGGGGCAAGAGACCCAGTACTTC
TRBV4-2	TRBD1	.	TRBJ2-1	CASSQDGTGPNEQFF	TGTGCCAGCAGCCAAGATGGGACAGGGCCGAATGAGCAGTTCTTC
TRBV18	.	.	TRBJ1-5	CASSPPGTNQPQHF	TGTGCCAGCTCACCACCGGGGACGAATCAACCCCAGCATTTT
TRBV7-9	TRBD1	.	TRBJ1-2	CASSLSPEQGIYGYTF	TGTGCCAGCAGCTTATCCCCCGAACAGGGGATCTATGGCTACACCTTC
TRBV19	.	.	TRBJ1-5	CAIGGGNQPQHF	TGTGCTATAGGGGGGGGCAATCAGCCCCAGCATTTT
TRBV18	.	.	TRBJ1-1	CASSPRGGTEAFF	TGTGCCAGCTCACCACGGGGGGGCACTGAAGCTTTCTTT
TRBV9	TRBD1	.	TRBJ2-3	CASSLDRGTDTQYF	TGTGCCAGCAGCCTTGACAGGGGCACAGATACGCAGTATTTT
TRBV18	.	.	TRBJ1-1	CASSPLTGSNTEAFF	TGTGCCAGCTCACCCTTGACAGGATCGAACACTGAAGCTTTCTTT
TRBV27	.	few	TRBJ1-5	CASSVGPGRVRSSNQPQHF	TGTGCCAGCAGTGTCGGCCCAGGGAGGGTCCGATCGAGCAATCAGCCCCAGCATTTT
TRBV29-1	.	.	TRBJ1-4	CSVLGGRVNEKLFF	TGCAGCGTCCTCGGAGGGAGGGTTAATGAAAAACTGTTTTTT
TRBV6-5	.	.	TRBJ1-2	CASSPPGGPYGYTF	TGTGCCAGCAGTCCTCCCGGGGGGCCCTATGGCTACACCTTC
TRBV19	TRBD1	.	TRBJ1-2	CASSKGQGGNYGYTF	TGTGCCAGTAGTAAAGGACAGGGGGGTAACTATGGCTACACCTTC
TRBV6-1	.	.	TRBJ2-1	CASSEAARSYEQFF	TGTGCCAGCAGTGAAGCGGCGCGATCGTATGAGCAGTTCTTC
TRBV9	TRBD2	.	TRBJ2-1	CASSPFSGGEQFF	TGTGCCAGCAGCCCCTTCTCGGGAGGTGAGCAGTTCTTC
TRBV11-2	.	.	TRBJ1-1	CASAGRINTEAFF	TGTGCCAGCGCGGGACGGATAAACACTGAAGCTTTCTTT
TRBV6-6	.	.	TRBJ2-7	CASTGTASYEQYF	TGTGCCAGCACTGGGACGGCCTCCTACGAGCAGTACTTC
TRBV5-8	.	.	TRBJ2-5	CASSLGGTGRETQYF	TGTGCCAGCAGCTTGGGGGGCACAGGGAGGGAGACCCAGTACTTC